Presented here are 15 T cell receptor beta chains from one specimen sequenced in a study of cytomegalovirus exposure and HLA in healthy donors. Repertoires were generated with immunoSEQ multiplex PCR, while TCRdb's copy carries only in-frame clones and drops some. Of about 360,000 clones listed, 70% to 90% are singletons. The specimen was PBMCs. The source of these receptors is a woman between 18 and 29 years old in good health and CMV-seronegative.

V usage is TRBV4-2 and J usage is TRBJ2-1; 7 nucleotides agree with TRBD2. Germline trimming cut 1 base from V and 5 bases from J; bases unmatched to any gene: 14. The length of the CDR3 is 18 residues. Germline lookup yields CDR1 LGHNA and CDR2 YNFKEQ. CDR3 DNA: TGTGCCAGCAGCCAAGCAGACAAGGGAGCGGGAAAGGACAATGAGCAGTTCTTC. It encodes CASSQADKGAGKDNEQFF.

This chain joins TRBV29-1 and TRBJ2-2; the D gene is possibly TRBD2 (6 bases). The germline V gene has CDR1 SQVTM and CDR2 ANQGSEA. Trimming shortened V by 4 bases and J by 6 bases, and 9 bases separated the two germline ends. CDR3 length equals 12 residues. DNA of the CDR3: TGCAGCGTTGCCGGGACTCCCGGGGAGCTGTTTTTT. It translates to CSVAGTPGELFF.

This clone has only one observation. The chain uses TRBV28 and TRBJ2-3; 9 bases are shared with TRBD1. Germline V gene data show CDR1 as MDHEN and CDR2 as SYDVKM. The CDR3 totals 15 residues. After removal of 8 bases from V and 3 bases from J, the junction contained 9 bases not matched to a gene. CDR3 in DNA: TGTGCCAGCTTAAGACAGGGGGTTAATACAGATACGCAGTATTTT. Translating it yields CASLRQGVNTDTQYF. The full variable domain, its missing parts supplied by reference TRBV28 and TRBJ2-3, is DVKVTQSSRYLVKRTGEKVFLECVQDMDHENMFWYRQDPGLGLRLIYFSYDVKMKEKGDIPEGYSVSREKKERFSLILESASTNQTSMYLCASLRQGVNTDTQYFGPGTRLTVL.

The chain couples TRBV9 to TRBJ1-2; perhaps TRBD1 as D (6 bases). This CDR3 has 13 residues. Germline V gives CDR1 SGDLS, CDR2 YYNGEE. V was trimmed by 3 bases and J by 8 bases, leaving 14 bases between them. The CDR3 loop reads CASSATGTGGYTF. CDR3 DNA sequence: TGTGCCAGCAGCGCAACAGGGACCGGCGGCTACACCTTC.

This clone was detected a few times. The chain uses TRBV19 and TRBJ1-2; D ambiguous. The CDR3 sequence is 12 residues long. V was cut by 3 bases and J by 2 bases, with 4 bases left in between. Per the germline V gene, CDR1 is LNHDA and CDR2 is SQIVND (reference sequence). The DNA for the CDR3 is TGTGCCAGTAGTATCCAGAACTATGGCTACACCTTC. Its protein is CASSIQNYGYTF.

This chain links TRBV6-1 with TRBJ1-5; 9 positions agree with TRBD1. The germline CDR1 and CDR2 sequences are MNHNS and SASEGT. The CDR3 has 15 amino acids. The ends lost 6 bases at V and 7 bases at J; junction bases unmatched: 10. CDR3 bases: TGTGCCAGCAGCAAAGGAACAGGGGGCGGACAGCCCCAGCATTTT. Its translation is CASSKGTGGGQPQHF.

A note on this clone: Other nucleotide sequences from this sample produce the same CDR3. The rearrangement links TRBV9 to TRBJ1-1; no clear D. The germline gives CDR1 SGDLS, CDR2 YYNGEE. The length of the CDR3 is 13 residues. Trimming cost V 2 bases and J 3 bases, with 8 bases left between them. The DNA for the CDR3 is TGTGCCAGCAGCGTCCGGAGGGACACTGAAGCTTTCTTT. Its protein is CASSVRRDTEAFF. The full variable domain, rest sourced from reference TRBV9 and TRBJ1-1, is DSGVTQTPKHLITATGQRVTLRCSPRSGDLSVYWYQQSLDQGLQFLIQYYNGEERAKGNILERFSAQQFPDLHSELNLSSLELGDSALYFCASSVRRDTEAFFGQGTRLTVV.

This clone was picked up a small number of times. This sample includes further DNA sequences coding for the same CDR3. The CDR3 spells CASSPTGGNQPQHF. DNA for the CDR3: TGTGCCAGCTCACCAACGGGGGGCAATCAGCCCCAGCATTTT. The chain employs TRBV18 and TRBJ1-5, with D maybe TRBD1 (5 bases). V was cut by 2 bases and J by 2 bases, with 7 bases left in between. Germline CDR1 KGHSH, CDR2 LQKENI. The CDR3 is made up of 14 amino acids.

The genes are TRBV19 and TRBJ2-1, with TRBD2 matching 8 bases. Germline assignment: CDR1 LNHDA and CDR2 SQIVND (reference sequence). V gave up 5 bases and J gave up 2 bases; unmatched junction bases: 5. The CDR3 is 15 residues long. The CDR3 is CASSASGGAYNEQFF. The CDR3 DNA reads TGTGCCAGTAGTGCCTCGGGGGGGGCCTACAATGAGCAGTTCTTC.

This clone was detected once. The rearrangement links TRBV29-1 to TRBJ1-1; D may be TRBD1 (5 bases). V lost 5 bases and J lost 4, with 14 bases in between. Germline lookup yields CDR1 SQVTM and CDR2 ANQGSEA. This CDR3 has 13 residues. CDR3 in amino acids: CSVWGAGLTEAFF. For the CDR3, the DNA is TGCAGCGTTTGGGGTGCAGGGCTCACTGAAGCTTTCTTT.

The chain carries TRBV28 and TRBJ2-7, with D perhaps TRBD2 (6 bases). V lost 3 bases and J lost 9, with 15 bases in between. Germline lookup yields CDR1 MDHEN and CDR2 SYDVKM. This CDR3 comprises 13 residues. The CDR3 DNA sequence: TGTGCCAGCAGTTTTGCCAGACGGGGAGGGCAGTACTTC. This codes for CASSFARRGGQYF.

CDR3 DNA: TGTGCCTGGAGTGTACTAGCGGGAGCCACCGGGGAGCTGTTTTTT. It translates to CAWSVLAGATGELFF. The chain joins TRBV30 to TRBJ2-2, with 11 bases fitting TRBD2. Losses at the gene ends were 0 bases for V and 4 bases for J; bases not matched to a gene: 1. Per the germline V gene, CDR1 is GTSNPN and CDR2 is SVGIG (reference sequence). The CDR3 sequence is 15 residues long.

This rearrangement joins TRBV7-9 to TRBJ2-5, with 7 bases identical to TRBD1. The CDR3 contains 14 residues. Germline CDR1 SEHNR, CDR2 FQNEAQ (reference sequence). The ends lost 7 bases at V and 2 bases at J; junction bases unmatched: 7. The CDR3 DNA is TGTGCCAGCACCCTCGGGACAGTACAAGAGACCCAGTACTTC. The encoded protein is CASTLGTVQETQYF.

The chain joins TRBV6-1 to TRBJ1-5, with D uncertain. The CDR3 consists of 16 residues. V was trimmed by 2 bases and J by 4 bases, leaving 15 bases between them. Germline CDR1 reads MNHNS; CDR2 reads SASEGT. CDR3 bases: TGTGCCAGCAGTGAAAGGCGCCAGGTCCTTAATCAGCCCCAGCATTTT. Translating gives CASSERRQVLNQPQHF.

The CDR3 region has the DNA TGTGCCAGCAGTGAAGGGAGAGCCTATGGCTACACCTTC. This codes for CASSEGRAYGYTF. The V call is TRBV28, the J call TRBJ1-2, with D unresolved. The CDR3 loop spans 13 amino acids. V lost 5 bases and J 4 bases, leaving 11 bases between the germline ends. Germline V gene data show CDR1 as MDHEN and CDR2 as SYDVKM.